By frequency in the sample, the clone carrying this TCR beta chain is medium-sized. Its cognate antigen is unknown. Treg sorting used a CD4+CD25+CD127-/low gate. Points from the study as a whole: In terms of TCR gene usage, tumor memory CD4+ T cells clustered together with blood and lymph node memory CD4+ cells, as well as with lymph node naive CD4+ cells.

Constant-region reverse primers amplified full-length variable regions, followed by semi-nested Nested Universal Primer A PCR. TCRdb itself ran the 5' RACE reads through MiXCR, one entry per CDR3 protein. The sample lists about 43,000 distinct CDR3 sequences, 22% occurring once. The CDR3 covers 15 residues. The V end was cut by 2 bases, the J end by 0 bases, with 10 bases between. The germline V gene encodes CDR1 MNHEY and CDR2 SVGAGI. The TCR sequence derives from a female donor with breast cancer. This chain links TRBV6-5 with TRBJ2-5; D is undetermined. Sequenced: Tregs sorted from a lymph node. CDR3: CASSYMGLNQETQYF. The CDR3 DNA reads TGTGCCAGCAGTTACATGGGTCTTAACCAAGAGACCCAGTACTTC.